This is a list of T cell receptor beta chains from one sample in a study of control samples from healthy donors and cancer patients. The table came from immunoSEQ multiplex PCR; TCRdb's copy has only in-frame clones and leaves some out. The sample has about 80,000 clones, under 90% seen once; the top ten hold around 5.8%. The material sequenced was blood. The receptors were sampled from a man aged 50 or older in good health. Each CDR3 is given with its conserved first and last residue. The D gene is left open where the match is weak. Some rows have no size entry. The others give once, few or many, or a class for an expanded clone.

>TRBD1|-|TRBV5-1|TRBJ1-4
TGCGCCAGCAGCTCCCAGACCGGGACAGGGAGAGAAAAACTGTTTTTT
CASSSQTGTGREKLFF
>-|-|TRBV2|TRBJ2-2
TGTGCCAGCAGTGCGGGGGCCTACACCGGGGAGCTGTTTTTT
CASSAGAYTGELFF
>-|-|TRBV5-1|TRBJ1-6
TGCGCCAGCAGCTTTAAGGATAATTCACCCCTCCACTTT
CASSFKDNSPLHF
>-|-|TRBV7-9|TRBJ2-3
TGTGCCAGCAGCGTCTCTCGGACTATCACAGATACGCAGTATTTT
CASSVSRTITDTQYF
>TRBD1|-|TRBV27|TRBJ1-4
TGTGCCAGCAGTTGGACAGGGAGATATAATGAAAAACTGTTTTTT
CASSWTGRYNEKLFF
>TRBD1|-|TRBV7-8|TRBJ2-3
TGTGCCAGCAGCCTTGGACAGGGGACAGATACGCAGTATTTT
CASSLGQGTDTQYF
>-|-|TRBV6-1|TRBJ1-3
TGTGCCAGCAGTGATCGGTCGTCAGGGTCTGGAAACACCATATATTTT
CASSDRSSGSGNTIYF
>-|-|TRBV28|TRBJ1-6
TGTGCCAGCAGTCATGACAGAAGGAGAAAGACCCTCCACTTT
CASSHDRRRKTLHF
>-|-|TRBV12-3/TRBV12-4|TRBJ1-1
TGTGCCAGCAGAACGAGGAACACTGAAGCTTTCTTT
CASRTRNTEAFF
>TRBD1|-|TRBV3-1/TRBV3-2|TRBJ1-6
TGTGCCAGCAGCCCCCCGGGAGGGGGCGCGTCTGATAATTCACCCCTCCACTTT
CASSPPGGGASDNSPLHF
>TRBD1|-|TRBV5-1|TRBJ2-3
TGCGCCAGCAGCAAGTCCAGGGGGCGCGGGACAGATACGCAGTATTTT
CASSKSRGRGTDTQYF
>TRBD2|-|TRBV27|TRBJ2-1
TGTGCCAGCAGGCCCCGAGGCCTCGGCGGGGGGGTCCCCTACAATGAGCAGTTCTTC
CASRPRGLGGGVPYNEQFF
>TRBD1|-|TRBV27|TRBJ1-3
TGTGCCAGCAGTCCGACAGGGGCCTCTGGAAACACCATATATTTT
CASSPTGASGNTIYF
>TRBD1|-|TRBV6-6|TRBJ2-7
TGTGCCAGCAGGTGGACAGGAACGAGCTCCTACGAGCAGTACTTC
CASRWTGTSSYEQYF
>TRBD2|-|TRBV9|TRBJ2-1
TGTGCCAGCAGCGTAGGCCCCTGGGAGCGGGGGGGAAAACCCAATGAGCAGTTCTTC
CASSVGPWERGGKPNEQFF
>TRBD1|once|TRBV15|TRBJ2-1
TGTGCCACCAGCAGAGCAGGGGGCGTTTATAATGAGCAGTTCTTC
CATSRAGGVYNEQFF
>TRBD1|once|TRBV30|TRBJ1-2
TGTGCCTGGAGTGTACTGCAGGGGGCCGGTGGCTACACCTTC
CAWSVLQGAGGYTF
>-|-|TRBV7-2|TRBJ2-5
TGTGCCAGCAGCTGGAGGCGGACAGAAGAGACCCAGTACTTC
CASSWRRTEETQYF
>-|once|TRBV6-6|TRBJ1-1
TGTGCCAGCAGCCCCCCGACAGGCGAGATGAACACTGAAGCTTTCTTT
CASSPPTGEMNTEAFF
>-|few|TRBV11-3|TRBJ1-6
TGTGCCAGCAGCTCTTCCATAAGTTCACCCCTCCACTTT
CASSSSISSPLHF
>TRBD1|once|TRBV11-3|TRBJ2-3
TGTGCCAGCAGCTTAGAGGGACAGGGTTCGCAGTATTTT
CASSLEGQGSQYF
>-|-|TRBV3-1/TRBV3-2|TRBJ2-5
TGTGCCAGCAGCCAAGAAGGAACCCTAATACAGACCCAGTACTTC
CASSQEGTLIQTQYF
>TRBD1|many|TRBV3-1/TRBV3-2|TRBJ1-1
TGTGCCAGCAGCCGCAGGGGGAAAGCTTTCTTT
CASSRRGKAFF
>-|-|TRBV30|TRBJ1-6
TGTGCCTGGAGGGTAATAGGGGGGAATTCACCCCTCCACTTT
CAWRVIGGNSPLHF